The rows below give T cell receptor beta chains drawn from one sample of a study of T cell responses to AZD1222 COVID-19 vaccine. Sequencing was performed with immunoSEQ multiplex PCR; in TCRdb, only in-frame clones are kept and a portion is missing. The profile covers 150,000 or so clones, with just under 95% appearing a single time and about 0.9% taken by the ten largest. The sequencing used peripheral blood, collected on day 0 of AZD1222 vaccination. The receptors derive from an adult in good health. Both conserved end residues are part of each CDR3. Fields, in order: J gene, D gene, V gene, CDR3 length, clone size, CDR3 DNA, CDR3 protein. The D gene is left open where the match is weak. Size is stated for part of the rows, as once, few or many counts, or as a class when the clone is expanded.

TRBJ1-2	.	TRBV2	13	.	TGTGCCAGCAGTAAACAGACTAACTATGGCTACACCTTC	CASSKQTNYGYTF
TRBJ2-5	.	TRBV4-3	13	once	TGCGCCAGCAGCCAAGAGGATGGCGAGACCCAGTACTTC	CASSQEDGETQYF
TRBJ2-3	TRBD2	TRBV25-1	15	once	TGTGCCAGCAGCGCCCCGGGAGGTAGCACAGATACGCAGTATTTT	CASSAPGGSTDTQYF
TRBJ2-1	.	TRBV2	14	.	TGTGCCAGCAGTGAATACGCCTCGGTCAATGAGCAGTTCTTC	CASSEYASVNEQFF
TRBJ1-2	.	TRBV5-1	12	few	TGCGCCAGCAGCTTGGACAGCTATGGCTACACCTTC	CASSLDSYGYTF
TRBJ2-2	.	TRBV27	11	.	TGTGCCAGCAGTTTACAAGGGGAGCTGTTTTTT	CASSLQGELFF
TRBJ2-7	.	TRBV6-5	12	.	TGTGCCAAAATGCCCGGCGGGGACGAGCAGTACTTC	CAKMPGGDEQYF
TRBJ1-1	.	TRBV29-1	14	.	TGCAGCGTTGAAGATTGGCAGCTGAACACTGAAGCTTTCTTT	CSVEDWQLNTEAFF
TRBJ1-2	TRBD1	TRBV2	14	.	TGTGCCAGCAGTGAAGATCCAGGGGGTTATGGCTACACCTTC	CASSEDPGGYGYTF
TRBJ1-1	.	TRBV3-1/TRBV3-2	14	.	TGTGCCAGCAGCCAAGTTGCACGGAACACTGAAGCTTTCTTT	CASSQVARNTEAFF
TRBJ1-1	.	TRBV29-1	13	.	TGCAGCGTTTTCAAGGCCATGAACACTGAAGCTTTCTTT	CSVFKAMNTEAFF
TRBJ2-6	.	TRBV4-2	17	.	TGTGCCAGCAGAGGCGCATCCCGGTCTCTAGGGGCCAACGTCCTGACTTTC	CASRGASRSLGANVLTF
TRBJ1-5	TRBD1	TRBV18	14	.	TGTGCCAGCTCAGACAGGGAACTCAATCAGCCCCAGCATTTT	CASSDRELNQPQHF
TRBJ2-7	.	TRBV28	13	few	TGTGCCAGCAGAAGCACCTTGCATTACGAGCAGTACTTC	CASRSTLHYEQYF
TRBJ1-2	.	TRBV5-8	12	.	TGTGCCAGCAGCTACGGACCTTATGGCTACACCTTC	CASSYGPYGYTF
TRBJ2-4	.	TRBV5-6	17	.	TGTGCCAGCAGCTTGGTTCGCCAGGATAAAGCCAAAAACATTCAGTACTTC	CASSLVRQDKAKNIQYF
TRBJ1-4	.	TRBV28	14	once	TGTGCCAGCAGCACAGGTCAGGGTTTTGAAAAACTGTTTTTT	CASSTGQGFEKLFF
TRBJ1-2	TRBD1	TRBV5-4	15	.	TGTGCCAGCAGCCAGAGACACAGGGGAGACTATGGCTACACCTTC	CASSQRHRGDYGYTF